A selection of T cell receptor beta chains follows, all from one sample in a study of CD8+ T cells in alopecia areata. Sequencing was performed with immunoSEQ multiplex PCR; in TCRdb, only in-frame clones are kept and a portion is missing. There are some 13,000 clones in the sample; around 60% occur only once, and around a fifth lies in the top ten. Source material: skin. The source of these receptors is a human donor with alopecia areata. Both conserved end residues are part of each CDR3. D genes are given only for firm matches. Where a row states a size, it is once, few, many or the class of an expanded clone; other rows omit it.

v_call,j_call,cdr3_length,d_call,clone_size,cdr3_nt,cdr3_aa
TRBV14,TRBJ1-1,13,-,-,TGTGCCAGCAGCCTTACCCAGGACACTGAAGCTTTCTTT,CASSLTQDTEAFF
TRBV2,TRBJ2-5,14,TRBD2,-,TGTGCCAGCACAGAGCGGGAGGGGCCCTACGGGCAGTACTTC,CASTEREGPYGQYF
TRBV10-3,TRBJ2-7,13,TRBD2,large,TGTGCCATCAGGGGCGGGAGTGAAAACGAGCAGTACTTC,CAIRGGSENEQYF
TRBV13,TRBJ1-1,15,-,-,TGTGCCAGCCAGGAGGCCGGTGCGTTGAACACTGAAGCTTTCTTT,CASQEAGALNTEAFF
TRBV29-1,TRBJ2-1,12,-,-,TGCAGCGTTGAAAGGCGGGACAATGAGCAGTTCTTC,CSVERRDNEQFF
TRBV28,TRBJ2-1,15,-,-,TGTGCCAGCAGCTACAGGGTGATCGGGTCCAATGAGCAGTTCTTC,CASSYRVIGSNEQFF
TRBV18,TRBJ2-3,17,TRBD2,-,TGTGCCAGCTCAGCCTTAGCGGGAGGAACCCGGGAAGATACGCAGTATTTT,CASSALAGGTREDTQYF
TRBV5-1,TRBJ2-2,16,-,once,TGCGCCAGCAGCTTTATGGGCCTCACGAACACCGGGGAGCTGTTTTTT,CASSFMGLTNTGELFF
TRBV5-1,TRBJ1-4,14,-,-,TGCGCCAGCAGCTTTACAGGGCGGAATGAAAAACTGTTTTTT,CASSFTGRNEKLFF
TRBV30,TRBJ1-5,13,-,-,TGTGCCTGGAGTCACAGGGAGGGCCGGCCCCAGCATTTT,CAWSHREGRPQHF
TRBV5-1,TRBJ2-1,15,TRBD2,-,TGCGCCAGCAGCTTCGGGCCTAGCGGAGCCAATGAGCAGTTCTTC,CASSFGPSGANEQFF
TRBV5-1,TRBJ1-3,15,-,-,TGCGCCAGCAGCTGGGGGGACGGGGCCGGAAACACCATATATTTT,CASSWGDGAGNTIYF
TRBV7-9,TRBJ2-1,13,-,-,TGTGCCAGCAGCCTAACCCCCGGAGACGAGCAGTTCTTC,CASSLTPGDEQFF
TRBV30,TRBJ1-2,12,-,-,TGTGCCTGGAGTGTATGGGGCTATGGCTACACCTTC,CAWSVWGYGYTF
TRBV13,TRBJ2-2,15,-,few,TGTGCCAGCAGCTTAGGCGGGGTGCGCACCGGGGAGCTGTTTTTT,CASSLGGVRTGELFF
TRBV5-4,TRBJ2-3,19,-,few,TGTGCCAGCAGCTCTACGTTAACCCGCACCTTCAAGAGGACAGATACGCAGTATTTT,CASSSTLTRTFKRTDTQYF
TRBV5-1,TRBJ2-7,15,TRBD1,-,TGCGCCAGCAGCTTGGGGGACAGGGTGACCTACGAGCAGTACTTC,CASSLGDRVTYEQYF
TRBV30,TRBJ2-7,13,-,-,TGTGCGAGACAGGCCCGGGGAACCTACGAGCAGTACTTC,CARQARGTYEQYF
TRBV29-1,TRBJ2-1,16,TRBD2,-,TGCAGCGTTGCCTCGTGGGGTAGCGGGAGCGCCGATGAGCAGTTCTTC,CSVASWGSGSADEQFF
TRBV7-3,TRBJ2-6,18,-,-,TGTGCCAGCAGCTTAGGTATCCGGGGAAGCTCTGGGGCCAACGTCCTGACTTTC,CASSLGIRGSSGANVLTF
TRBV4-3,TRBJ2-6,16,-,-,TGCGCCAGCAGCCAAGGGACGGGCTCTGGGGCCAACGTCCTGACTTTC,CASSQGTGSGANVLTF
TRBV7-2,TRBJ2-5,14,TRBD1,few,TGTGCCAGCAGCCAACAGGGGGCCCAAGAGACCCAGTACTTC,CASSQQGAQETQYF
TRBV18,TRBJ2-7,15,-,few,TGTGCCAGCTCAGCCCCCGGGCCCCTCTTGCACGAGCAGTACTTC,CASSAPGPLLHEQYF
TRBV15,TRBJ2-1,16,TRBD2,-,TGTGCCACCAGCAGAGATTGGGGACTAGCGGCCCTTAGGCAGTTCTTC,CATSRDWGLAALRQFF
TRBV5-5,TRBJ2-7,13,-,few,TGTGCCAGCAGCTGGGTCATTTCCTACGAGCAGTACTTC,CASSWVISYEQYF
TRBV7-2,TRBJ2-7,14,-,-,TGTGCCAGCAGCTTGGGGGGGGCCGTCTACGAGCAGTACTTC,CASSLGGAVYEQYF
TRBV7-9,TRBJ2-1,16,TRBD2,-,TGTGCCAGCAGCCCCCTAGCGGGAGGGCCTTACAATGAGCAGTTCTTC,CASSPLAGGPYNEQFF
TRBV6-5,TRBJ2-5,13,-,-,TGTGCCAGCAGTTGGGGTTCCGGAGAGACCCAGTACTTC,CASSWGSGETQYF
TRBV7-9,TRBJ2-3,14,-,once,TGTGCCAGCAGCCAAGACACAAACACAGATACGCAGTATTTT,CASSQDTNTDTQYF
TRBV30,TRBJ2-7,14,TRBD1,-,TGTGCCTGGAGACGTCGGGACAGCTCCTACGAGCAGTACTTC,CAWRRRDSSYEQYF
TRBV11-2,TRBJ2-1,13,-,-,TGTGCCAGCACAGGGATTAGCTACAATGAGCAGTTCTTC,CASTGISYNEQFF
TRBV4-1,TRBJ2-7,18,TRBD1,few,TGCGCCAGCAGCCAAGATTGGTCGGGGACAGGGTTTTCCTACGAGCAGTACTTC,CASSQDWSGTGFSYEQYF
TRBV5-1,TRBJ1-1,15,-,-,TGCGCCAGCAGCCACCCAGGGACGGTTAACACTGAAGCTTTCTTT,CASSHPGTVNTEAFF
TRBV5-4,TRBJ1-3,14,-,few,TGTGCCAGCAGCTTGACCGGGGGGAGAAACACCATATATTTT,CASSLTGGRNTIYF
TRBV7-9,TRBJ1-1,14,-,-,TGTGCCAGCAGCCCTGGAGGGATGAACACTGAAGCTTTCTTT,CASSPGGMNTEAFF
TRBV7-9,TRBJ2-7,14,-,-,TGTGCCAGCAGCTTAGACCGGGACGCCTACGAGCAGTACTTC,CASSLDRDAYEQYF